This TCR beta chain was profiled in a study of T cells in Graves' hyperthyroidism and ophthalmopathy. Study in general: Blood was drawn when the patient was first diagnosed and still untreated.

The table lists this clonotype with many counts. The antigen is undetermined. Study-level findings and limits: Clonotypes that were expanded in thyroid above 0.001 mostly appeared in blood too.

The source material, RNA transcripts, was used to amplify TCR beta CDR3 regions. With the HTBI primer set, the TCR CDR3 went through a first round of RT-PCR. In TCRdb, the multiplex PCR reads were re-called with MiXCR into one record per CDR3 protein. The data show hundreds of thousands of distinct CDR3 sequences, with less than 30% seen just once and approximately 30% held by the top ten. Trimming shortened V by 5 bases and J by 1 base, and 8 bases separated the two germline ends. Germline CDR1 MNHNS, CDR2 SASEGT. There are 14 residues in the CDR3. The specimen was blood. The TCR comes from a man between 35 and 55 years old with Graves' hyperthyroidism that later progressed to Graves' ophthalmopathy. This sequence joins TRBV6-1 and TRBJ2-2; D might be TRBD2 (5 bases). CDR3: CASSRGRNTGELFF. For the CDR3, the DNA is TGTGCCAGCAGTCGTGGGAGGAACACCGGGGAGCTGTTTTTT.